This note documents a single T cell receptor (beta chain) sequence. This receptor's antigen is unknown. No base quality information exists; no much larger clone differs at one position. Library creation used the immunoSEQ multiplex PCR assay. Sourced from immuneACCESS, this table was stored by TCRdb with only in-frame sequences that have V and J called. A share of the clones is absent; for the studies checked, an unresolved V gene accounts for under half, and the remainder has no known explanation. The sample table lists 75,000 to 100,000 clones, 90% to 95% of them with a count of one. 1.5% to 2% of the sample is in the top ten clones. This entry comes from a study of T cell changes during pregnancy in multiple sclerosis (dated by TCRdb to the late 2010s). For the wider study: The study examined how the T cell repertoire changed over the course of pregnancy in women with multiple sclerosis.

The CDR3 covers 15 residues, taking in both the cysteine and the phenylalanine. Of all the DNA, just the CDR3 is kept, 45 bases in frame from base 1. CDR1 and CDR2 (LNHDA, SQIVND) derive from the germline V gene (reference sequence). V sheds 6 bases and J sheds 2 bases, leaving 13 bases between their ends. The rearranged chain carries TRBV19 and TRBJ1-4; TRBD1 is a weak D gene call, 6 bases matching. The TCR comes from a female donor in good health, enrolled as a control in a pregnancy study. The specimen comprised peripheral blood, sampled after pregnancy. The CDR3 in this case is CASSRGIGTNEKLFF. The sequenced DNA is TGTGCCAGTAGCAGGGGCATCGGCACTAATGAAAAACTGTTTTTT.